This is a list of T cell receptor beta chains from one sample in a study of human T cells and chemical hapten exposure. TCRdb analysed the RACE reads with MiXCR anew, one entry per CDR3 protein. The table records 130,000 or so distinct CDR3 sequences, around 8.3% of them present only once. Sequencing input: whole blood. Source of these receptors: a male donor in good health. Some clones in this sample may be carry-over from other donors' samples. The conserved cysteine and the conserved F or W are not part of the CDR3 here. The D gene is left open where the match is weak. Not every row has a clone size; where given, it reads once, few, many or a size class.

V	D	length	size	CDR3
TRBV12-3/TRBV12-4	TRBD2	12	many	ASSLGTSGYEQY
TRBV10-3	.	10	.	AISESLDTQY
TRBV5-1	TRBD2	14	few	ASSSLAGGPGNEQF
TRBV14	.	10	.	ASSLWNYEQY
TRBV12-3/TRBV12-4	.	12	few	ASTVVGFTDTQY
TRBV27	.	12	.	ASSLWGPPDTQY
TRBV29-1	.	14	many	SVGLGGGAGANVLT
TRBV19	.	12	.	ASSIDLPYNEQF
TRBV15	.	13	many	ATSRDRTSQETQY
TRBV20-1	.	11	few	SAPSWGNTEAF
TRBV27	TRBD1	13	few	ASSFDRGQRKTQY
TRBV5-4	.	10	.	ASSGMGTEAF
TRBV18	.	11	many	ASSLGEDTEAF
TRBV29-1	.	11	many	SVVQRLNTEAF
TRBV3-1	.	13	many	ASSPPGFVNYEQY
TRBV5-1	.	13	many	ASSLGRANTGELF
TRBV6-5	.	14	few	ASSYSRTSSTDTQY
TRBV5-1	.	10	.	ASSLTQETQY
TRBV5-1	.	10	many	ASSLEGDTQY
TRBV10-3	.	16	many	AISESGQGGGMNTEAF
TRBV29-1	TRBD2	14	.	SVEGHYGLASNEQF